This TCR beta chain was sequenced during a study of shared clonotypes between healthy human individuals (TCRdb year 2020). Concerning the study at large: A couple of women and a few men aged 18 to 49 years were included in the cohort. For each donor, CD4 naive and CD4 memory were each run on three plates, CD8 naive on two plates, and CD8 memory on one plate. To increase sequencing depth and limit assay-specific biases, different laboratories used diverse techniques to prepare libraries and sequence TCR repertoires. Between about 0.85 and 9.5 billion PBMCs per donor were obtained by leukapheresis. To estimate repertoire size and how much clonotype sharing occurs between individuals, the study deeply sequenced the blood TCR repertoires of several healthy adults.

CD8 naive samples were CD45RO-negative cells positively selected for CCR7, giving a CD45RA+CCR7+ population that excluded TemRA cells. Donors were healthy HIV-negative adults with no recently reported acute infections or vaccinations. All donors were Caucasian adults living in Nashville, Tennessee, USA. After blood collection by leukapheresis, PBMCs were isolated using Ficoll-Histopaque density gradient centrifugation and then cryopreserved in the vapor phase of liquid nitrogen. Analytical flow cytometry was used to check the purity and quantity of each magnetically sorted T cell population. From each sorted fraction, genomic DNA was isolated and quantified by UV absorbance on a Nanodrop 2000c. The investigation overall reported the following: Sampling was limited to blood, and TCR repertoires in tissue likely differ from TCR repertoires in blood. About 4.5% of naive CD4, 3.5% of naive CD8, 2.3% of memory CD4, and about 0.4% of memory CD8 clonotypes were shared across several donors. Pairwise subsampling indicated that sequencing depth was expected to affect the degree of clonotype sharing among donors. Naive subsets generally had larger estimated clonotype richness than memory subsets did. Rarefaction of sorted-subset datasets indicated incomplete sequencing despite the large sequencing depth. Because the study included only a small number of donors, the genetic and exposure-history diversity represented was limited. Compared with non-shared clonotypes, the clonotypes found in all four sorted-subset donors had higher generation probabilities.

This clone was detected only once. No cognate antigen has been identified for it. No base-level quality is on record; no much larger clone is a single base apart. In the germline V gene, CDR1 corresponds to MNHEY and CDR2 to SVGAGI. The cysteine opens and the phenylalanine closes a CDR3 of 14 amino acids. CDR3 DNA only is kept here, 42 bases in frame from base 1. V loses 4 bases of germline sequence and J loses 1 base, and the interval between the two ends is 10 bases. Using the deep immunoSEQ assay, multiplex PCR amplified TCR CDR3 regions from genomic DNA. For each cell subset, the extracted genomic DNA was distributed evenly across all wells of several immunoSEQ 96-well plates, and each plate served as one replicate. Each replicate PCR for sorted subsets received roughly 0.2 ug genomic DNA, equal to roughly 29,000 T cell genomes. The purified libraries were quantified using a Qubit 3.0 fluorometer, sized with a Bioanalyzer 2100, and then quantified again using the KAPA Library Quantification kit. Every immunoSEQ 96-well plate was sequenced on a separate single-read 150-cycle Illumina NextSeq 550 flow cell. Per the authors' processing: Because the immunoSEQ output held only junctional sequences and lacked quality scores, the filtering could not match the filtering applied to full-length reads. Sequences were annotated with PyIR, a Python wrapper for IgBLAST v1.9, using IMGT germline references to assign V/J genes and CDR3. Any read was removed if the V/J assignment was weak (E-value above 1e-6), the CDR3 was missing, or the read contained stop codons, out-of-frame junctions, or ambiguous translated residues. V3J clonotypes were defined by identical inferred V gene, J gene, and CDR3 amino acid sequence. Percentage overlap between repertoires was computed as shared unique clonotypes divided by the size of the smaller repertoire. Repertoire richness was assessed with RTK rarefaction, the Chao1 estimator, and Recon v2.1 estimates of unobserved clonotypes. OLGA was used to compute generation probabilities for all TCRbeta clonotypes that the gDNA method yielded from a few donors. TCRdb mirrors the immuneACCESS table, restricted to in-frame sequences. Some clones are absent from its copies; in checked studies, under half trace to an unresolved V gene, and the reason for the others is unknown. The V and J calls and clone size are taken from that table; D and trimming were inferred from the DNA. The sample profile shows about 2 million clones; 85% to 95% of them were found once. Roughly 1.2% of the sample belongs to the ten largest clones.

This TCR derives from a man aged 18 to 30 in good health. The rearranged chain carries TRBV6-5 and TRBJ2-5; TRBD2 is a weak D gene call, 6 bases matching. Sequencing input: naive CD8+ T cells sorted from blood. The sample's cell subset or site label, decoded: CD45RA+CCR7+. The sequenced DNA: TGTGCCAGCAGTTGGGGGAGGCCCCAAGAGACCCAGTACTTC. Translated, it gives CASSWGRPQETQYF.